What follows are 6 T cell receptor beta chains derived from one specimen sequenced in a study of cytomegalovirus exposure and HLA in healthy donors. Clones were sequenced by immunoSEQ multiplex PCR, and TCRdb holds only the in-frame ones, with some missing. The table has about 140,000 clones, 86% seen once; the top ten hold under 3%. The sequencing input was PBMCs. All receptors come from a man aged 18 to 29 in good health and CMV-seronegative.

The rearrangement uses TRBV5-1 and TRBJ2-2; 7 bases agree with TRBD1. V was pared by 10 bases and J by 1 base, with 7 bases of the junction left unmatched. The CDR3 runs 14 residues. Germline values: CDR1 SGHRS, CDR2 YFSETQ. This chain's CDR3 is CAGSRDRNTGELFF. CDR3 DNA sequence: TGCGCCGGAAGCCGGGACAGGAACACCGGGGAGCTGTTTTTT. Using reference TRBV5-1 and TRBJ2-2 for the parts outside the CDR3, the full variable domain is KAGVTQTPRYLIKTRGQQVTLSCSPISGHRSVSWYQQTPGQGLQFLFEYFSETQRNKGNFPGRFSGRQFSNSRSEMNVSTLELGDSALYLCAGSRDRNTGELFFGEGSRLTVL.

The chain couples TRBV11-2 to TRBJ2-7, with D unclear. V gave up 3 bases and J gave up 3 bases, with 3 bases separating them. Germline V gene lookup returns CDR1 SGHAT and CDR2 FQNNGV. The CDR3 has 11 residues. The CDR3 here is CASSFHYEQYF. CDR3 DNA sequence: TGTGCCAGCAGCTTCCACTACGAGCAGTACTTC.

This chain connects TRBV27 to TRBJ2-7; TRBD2 is a possible D gene (5 bases). The CDR3 loop spans 13 amino acids. Trimming took 8 bases from V and 5 from J, leaving 16 bases between them. Germline-derived CDR1 and CDR2 are MNHEY and SMNVEV (reference sequence). The CDR3 sequence is CASGVSAPNEQYF. The CDR3 DNA is TGTGCCAGCGGGGTTAGCGCCCCCAACGAGCAGTACTTC.

The rearrangement links TRBV5-6 to TRBJ1-5; weak D call: TRBD1 (5 bases). The germline CDR1 and CDR2 sequences are SGHDT and YYEEEE. V lost 0 bases, J lost 6 bases, and 19 bases lay in between. CDR3 size: 17 residues. DNA of the CDR3: TGTGCCAGCAGCTTGGGGAGCGGCGGGGGAGCCGGTCAGCCCCAGCATTTT. Protein sequence: CASSLGSGGGAGQPQHF.

J is TRBJ2-3 and V is TRBV4-2; the D is unclear. CDR1 is LGHNA, CDR2 YNFKEQ, per germline. This CDR3 region has 14 residues. The ends were cut back, 4 bases at V and 0 bases at J, with 8 bases in the middle. CDR3 amino acids: CASSPQKSTDTQYF. CDR3 bases: TGTGCCAGCAGCCCCCAGAAGAGCACAGATACGCAGTATTTT.

Turning to this clone: Different DNA sequences within this sample yield the same CDR3. The chain uses TRBV7-9 and TRBJ1-1; possible D gene TRBD1, 5 bases. The CDR3 totals 13 residues. Germline CDR1 SEHNR, CDR2 FQNEAQ (reference sequence). The V end was cut by 1 base, the J end by 4 bases, with 7 bases between. The CDR3, as DNA: TGTGCCAGCAGCTTAGAAGGGGCCACTGAAGCTTTCTTT. Amino acid sequence: CASSLEGATEAFF.